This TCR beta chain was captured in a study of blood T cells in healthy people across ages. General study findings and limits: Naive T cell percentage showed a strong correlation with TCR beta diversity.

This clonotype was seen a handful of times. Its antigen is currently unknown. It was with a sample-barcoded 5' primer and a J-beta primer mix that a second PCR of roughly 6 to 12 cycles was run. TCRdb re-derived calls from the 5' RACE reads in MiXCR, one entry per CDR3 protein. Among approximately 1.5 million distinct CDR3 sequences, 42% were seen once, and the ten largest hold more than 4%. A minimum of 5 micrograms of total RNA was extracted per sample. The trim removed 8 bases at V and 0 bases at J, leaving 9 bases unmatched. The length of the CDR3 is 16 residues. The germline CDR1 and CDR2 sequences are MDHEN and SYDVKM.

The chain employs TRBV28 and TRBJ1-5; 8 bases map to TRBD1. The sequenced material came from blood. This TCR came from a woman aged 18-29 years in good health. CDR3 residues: CASYDDRGLSNQPQHF. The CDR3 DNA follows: TGTGCCAGCTATGATGACAGGGGCCTTAGCAATCAGCCCCAGCATTTT.